This TCR beta chain was documented in a study of T cell responses to AZD1222 COVID-19 vaccine. Profiled with immunoSEQ multiplex PCR; TCRdb holds only in-frame clones, not every one. The table lists roughly 120,000 clones, 85% to 90% of them singletons. The CDR3 extends over 13 amino acids. V was pared by 3 bases and J by 4 bases, with 7 bases between. The V gene's germline CDR1 is KGHSH and CDR2 LQKENI. The chain is built from TRBV18 and TRBJ2-1; D uncertain. The sequences come from peripheral blood, collected on day 0 of AZD1222 vaccination. The TCR was taken from an adult in good health. CDR3 nucleotides: TGTGCCAGCTCACCCGCCCTGTACAATGAGCAGTTCTTC. Translating it yields CASSPALYNEQFF.